The 29 T cell receptor beta chains below come from one sample, sequenced in a study of blood T cell repertoires in COVID-19. Using immunoSEQ multiplex PCR, the repertoire was profiled, and TCRdb retains in-frame clones only, with some absent. The sample yields 99,000 or so clones, roughly 84% seen once. The sequencing sample was made of peripheral blood. These receptors were collected from a man aged 55 to 69 with acute or convalescent COVID-19.

DNA for the CDR3: TGCGCCAGCAGCCGGGGGACTAGCGGGATGGGCTACGAGCAGTACTTC. Encoded protein: CASSRGTSGMGYEQYF. The chain uses TRBV5-1 and TRBJ2-7; TRBD2 matches 13 bases. Trimming at V came to 4 bases and at J to 3 bases, leaving 7 bases not matched to a gene. Germline V gene sequence: CDR1 SGHRS, CDR2 YFSETQ. The CDR3 length is 16 residues. The complete variable domain, with remaining parts taken from reference TRBV5-1 and TRBJ2-7, reads KAGVTQTPRYLIKTRGQQVTLSCSPISGHRSVSWYQQTPGQGLQFLFEYFSETQRNKGNFPGRFSGRQFSNSRSEMNVSTLELGDSALYLCASSRGTSGMGYEQYFGPGTRLTVT.

The V call is TRBV2, the J call TRBJ2-7, with TRBD1 matching over 9 bases. The CDR3 has 14 residues. Germline V gives CDR1 SNHLY, CDR2 FYNNEI. The ends lost 2 bases at V and 6 bases at J; junction bases unmatched: 5. CDR3 amino acids: CASSESTGGGEQYV. The CDR3, as DNA: TGTGCCAGCAGTGAATCGACAGGGGGGGGCGAGCAGTACGTC.

V is TRBV5-1 and J is TRBJ2-2, with TRBD1 matching 7 bases. Germline loops: CDR1 SGHRS, CDR2 YFSETQ. The CDR3 is made up of 15 amino acids. The ends lost 0 bases at V and 4 bases at J; junction bases unmatched: 3. CDR3 nucleotide sequence: TGCGCCAGCAGCTTGGCCGGGACAGCCACCGGGGAGCTGTTTTTT. As protein: CASSLAGTATGELFF.

The chain carries TRBV19 and TRBJ1-3; TRBD1 is a possible D gene (5 bases). The length of the CDR3 is 13 residues. V was shortened by 6 bases and J by 6 bases, with 12 bases between the two germline ends. Germline CDR1 LNHDA, CDR2 SQIVND (reference sequence). CDR3 sequence: CASRTGAINTIYF. CDR3 bases: TGTGCCAGTAGAACAGGCGCGATAAACACCATATATTTT. Full variable domain (outside the CDR3, taken from reference TRBV19 and TRBJ1-3): DGGITQSPKYLFRKEGQNVTLSCEQNLNHDAMYWYRQDPGQGLRLIYYSQIVNDFQKGDIAEGYSVSREKKESFPLTVTSAQKNPTAFYLCASRTGAINTIYFGEGSWLTVV.

The genes are TRBV15 and TRBJ1-1; unclear D gene. Trimming took 4 bases from V and 3 from J, leaving 9 bases between them. Per germline, CDR1 LNHNV and CDR2 YYDKDF (reference sequence). This CDR3 has 13 amino acids. DNA of the CDR3: TGTGCCACCAGCATAGAGAGGTACACTGAAGCTTTCTTT. Amino acid sequence: CATSIERYTEAFF. Complete variable domain (other parts from reference TRBV15 and TRBJ1-1): DAMVIQNPRYQVTQFGKPVTLSCSQTLNHNVMYWYQQKSSQAPKLLFHYYDKDFNNEADTPDNFQSRRPNTSFCFLDIRSPGLGDTAMYLCATSIERYTEAFFGQGTRLTVV.

The chain uses TRBV18 and TRBJ1-3; 7 bases align to TRBD1. Germline trimming cut 4 bases from V and 0 bases from J; bases unmatched to any gene: 3. CDR1 is KGHSH and CDR2 is LQKENI in the germline V gene. The length of the CDR3 is 15 residues. The CDR3 here is CASSQGTDSGNTIYF. Written as DNA, the CDR3 is TGTGCCAGCTCACAAGGGACAGACTCTGGAAACACCATATATTTT.

The chain uses TRBV6-5 and TRBJ1-5; D is ambiguous. Germline CDR1 and CDR2: MNHEY and SVGAGI. V was clipped by 8 bases and J by 6 bases, with 11 bases between them. The CDR3 totals 12 residues. CDR3 DNA: TGTGCCAGCGCCCCGGCGGCTCAGCCCCAGCATTTT. Amino acids: CASAPAAQPQHF.

J is TRBJ2-7 and V is TRBV11-3; 7 bases align to TRBD2. This CDR3 is 16 amino acids long. J lost 0 bases, V lost 1 base, and 6 bases had no gene match. Germline V CDR1 and CDR2: SGHNT, YENEEA. This chain's CDR3 is CASSLGPSGSSYEQYF. DNA of the CDR3: TGTGCCAGCAGCTTAGGCCCTAGCGGATCCTCCTACGAGCAGTACTTC.

The J gene is TRBJ1-2, the V gene TRBV9; no clear D gene. The CDR3 runs to 14 residues. V lost 4 bases, J lost 4 bases, and 14 bases lay in between. Germline values: CDR1 SGDLS, CDR2 YYNGEE. The DNA of the CDR3 is TGTGCCAGCAGCACCCTCCTGGGGAGCTATGGCTACACCTTC. Translation: CASSTLLGSYGYTF.

This clone was seen repeatedly, ten times or more. The genes are TRBV5-1 and TRBJ1-2; a weak D match, TRBD1 (6 bases). The CDR3 is 14 residues long. V lost 2 bases, J lost 11 bases, and 19 bases lay in between. Per the germline V gene, CDR1 is SGHRS and CDR2 is YFSETQ. The CDR3 DNA reads TGCGCCAGCAGCTTACAGGGAGAACTCAAAAGATACACCTTC. It is translated as CASSLQGELKRYTF. Full variable domain (missing parts from reference TRBV5-1 and TRBJ1-2): KAGVTQTPRYLIKTRGQQVTLSCSPISGHRSVSWYQQTPGQGLQFLFEYFSETQRNKGNFPGRFSGRQFSNSRSEMNVSTLELGDSALYLCASSLQGELKRYTFGSGTRLTVV.

The chain joins TRBV11-3 to TRBJ1-1; 7 bases are a match to TRBD1. This CDR3 spans 13 amino acids. J gave up 4 bases and V 4 bases, and 3 bases lay outside the gene matches. In germline, CDR1 is SGHNT, CDR2 YENEEA. The DNA for the CDR3 is TGTGCCAGCAGCTCAGGGGGATTCACTGAAGCTTTCTTT. Residues: CASSSGGFTEAFF.

The chain uses TRBV11-2 and TRBJ1-6; D is ambiguous. The ends were cut back, 1 base at V and 4 bases at J, with 11 bases in the middle. CDR1 SGHAT and CDR2 FQNNGV come from the germline V gene. The CDR3 length is 16 residues. The DNA of the CDR3 is TGTGCCAGCAGCTTAGGGGCCAGCCGATATAATTCACCCCTCCACTTT. Translation gives CASSLGASRYNSPLHF.

The J gene is TRBJ1-1, the V gene TRBV5-6; D is perhaps TRBD1 (6 bases). V was clipped by 3 bases and J by 6 bases, with 15 bases between them. Per the germline V gene, CDR1 is SGHDT and CDR2 is YYEEEE. The CDR3 runs 14 residues. The CDR3 sequence: CASSSLQGFAEAFF. The CDR3 nucleotides are TGTGCCAGCAGCTCCCTGCAGGGGTTCGCTGAAGCTTTCTTT.

This chain connects TRBV27 to TRBJ2-7; 12 nucleotides agree with TRBD1. In germline, CDR1 is MNHEY, CDR2 SMNVEV (reference sequence). The CDR3 spans 16 residues. V shed 6 bases, J shed 5 bases, and the junction held 11 bases outside the gene matches. This chain's CDR3 is CASSPWGGQGAHEQYV. The CDR3 DNA follows: TGTGCCAGCAGCCCCTGGGGGGGACAGGGGGCCCACGAGCAGTACGTC.

The J gene is TRBJ1-5, the V gene TRBV18; perhaps TRBD1 as D (5 bases). Germline V gives CDR1 KGHSH, CDR2 LQKENI. CDR3 length: 15 amino acids. V was shortened by 1 base and J by 3 bases, with 10 bases between the two germline ends. The CDR3 DNA reads as TGTGCCAGCTCACCACGAACAGGCCCCAATCAGCCCCAGCATTTT. This encodes CASSPRTGPNQPQHF.

The chain couples TRBV24-1 to TRBJ2-1, with a tentative D call TRBD2 (5 bases). V was cut by 5 bases and J by 2 bases, with 15 bases left in between. CDR1 and CDR2 from the germline V gene are KGHDR and SFDVKD. This CDR3 comprises 16 residues. CDR3 residues: CATSAGTEGAYNEQFF. In DNA, the CDR3 is TGTGCCACCAGTGCGGGAACAGAAGGTGCCTACAATGAGCAGTTCTTC.

This clone was counted between two and nine times. V and J are TRBV30 and TRBJ1-3; D gene uncertain. This CDR3 spans 13 amino acids. Germline lookup yields CDR1 GTSNPN and CDR2 SVGIG (reference sequence). V was trimmed by 2 bases and J by 2 bases, leaving 7 bases between them. CDR3 nucleotide sequence: TGTGCCTGGAGTCGGGAGCCTGGAAACACCATATATTTT. Residues: CAWSREPGNTIYF.

V and J are TRBV28 and TRBJ1-2, with TRBD1 matching over 11 bases. Trimming took 6 bases from V and 3 from J; bases not matched to a gene: 3. The V gene's germline CDR1 is MDHEN and CDR2 SYDVKM. This CDR3 has 14 amino acids. In DNA form, the CDR3 reads TGTGCCAGCAGGGGACAGGGGGTCGACTATGGCTACACCTTC. Protein product: CASRGQGVDYGYTF.

The chain combines TRBV28 with TRBJ2-6; D gene unclear. Germline V gene sequence: CDR1 MDHEN, CDR2 SYDVKM. This CDR3 comprises 16 residues. Trimming cost V 3 bases and J 0 bases, with 9 bases left between them. Written as DNA, the CDR3 is TGTGCCAGCAGTTTTCCCCCCGTCTCTGGGGCCAACGTCCTGACTTTC. Its translation: CASSFPPVSGANVLTF. The entire variable domain, with the rest obtained from reference TRBV28 and TRBJ2-6, is as follows: DVKVTQSSRYLVKRTGEKVFLECVQDMDHENMFWYRQDPGLGLRLIYFSYDVKMKEKGDIPEGYSVSREKKERFSLILESASTNQTSMYLCASSFPPVSGANVLTFGAGSRLTVL.

V usage is TRBV19 and J usage is TRBJ2-1; 9 bases are a match to TRBD2. This CDR3 has 14 amino acids. Germline CDR1 and CDR2: LNHDA and SQIVND (reference sequence). With V trimmed by 7 bases and J by 5 bases, 6 bases remained unmatched. The CDR3 DNA is TGTGCCAGTACCGCGGGGGGGGCTAACAATGAGCAGTTCTTC. It is translated as CASTAGGANNEQFF.

V gene TRBV18 combines with J gene TRBJ1-5, with D perhaps matching TRBD1 (5 bases). The CDR3 length is 16 residues. Trimming removed 2 bases at V and 6 bases at J, with 17 bases between. Germline V CDR1 and CDR2: KGHSH, LQKENI. The CDR3 reads CASSPSGGGGVQPQHF. The CDR3 DNA reads TGTGCCAGCTCACCATCGGGGGGAGGAGGAGTTCAGCCCCAGCATTTT.

This chain links TRBV28 with TRBJ2-7; 8 bases map to TRBD1. This CDR3 is built from 14 residues. V was clipped by 6 bases and J by 6 bases; unmatched bases: 10. CDR1 is MDHEN, CDR2 SYDVKM, per germline. The CDR3, as DNA: TGTGCCAGCAGGCCCGGACAGGGTTTCCTCGAGCAGTACTTC. Amino acids: CASRPGQGFLEQYF.

The genes are TRBV7-9 and TRBJ2-3; D gene uncertain. This CDR3 has 15 residues. Germline CDR1 and CDR2: SEHNR and FQNEAQ (reference sequence). V was trimmed by 3 bases and J by 8 bases, leaving 18 bases between them. The CDR3 protein is CASSLGLVKMGTQYF. DNA for the CDR3: TGTGCCAGCAGCTTGGGCCTCGTGAAGATGGGTACGCAGTATTTT.

V gene TRBV10-3 combines with J gene TRBJ2-7; a weak D match, TRBD2 (6 bases). This CDR3 spans 14 amino acids. The germline V gene encodes CDR1 ENHRY and CDR2 SYGVKD. Trimming removed 0 bases from V and 5 bases from J, with 11 bases in between. The CDR3 loop is CAISESAGRDEQYV. The CDR3 bases are TGTGCCATCAGTGAGTCTGCGGGAAGGGACGAGCAGTACGTC.

The V gene is TRBV7-2, the J gene TRBJ1-2; the match to TRBD1 covers 8 bases. Trimming removed 1 base from V and 8 bases from J; junction bases left unmatched: 9. This CDR3 region has 15 residues. Germline V gene sequence: CDR1 SGHTA, CDR2 FQGNSA. The CDR3 is CASSLEPRPGGGYTF. The CDR3 DNA reads TGTGCCAGCAGCTTAGAACCCCGGCCAGGGGGCGGCTACACCTTC. Using reference TRBV7-2 and TRBJ1-2 for the parts outside the CDR3, the full variable domain is GAGVSQSPSNKVTEKGKDVELRCDPISGHTALYWYRQSLGQGLEFLIYFQGNSAPDKSGLPSDRFSAERTGGSVSTLTIQRTQQEDSAVYLCASSLEPRPGGGYTFGSGTRLTVV.

The gene calls are TRBV28 and TRBJ2-2; 9 bases match TRBD1. V shed 6 bases and J 0 bases; nucleotides not matched to a gene: 8. CDR1 MDHEN and CDR2 SYDVKM come from the germline V gene. This CDR3 contains 17 residues. The CDR3 sequence: CASRGDRANSNTGELFF. DNA for the CDR3: TGTGCCAGCAGGGGGGACAGGGCCAACTCGAACACCGGGGAGCTGTTTTTT.

This clone is a singleton in its sample. This chain uses TRBV5-5 with TRBJ2-4; D call uncertain. The germline V gene encodes CDR1 SGHKS and CDR2 YYEKEE (reference sequence). V lost 1 base to trimming and J lost 9 bases, with 11 bases between them. CDR3 size: 13 residues. The CDR3, as DNA: TGTGCCAGCAGCTTGCGAGGTCAAAGCATTCAGTACTTC. This codes for CASSLRGQSIQYF.

This chain links TRBV6-5 with TRBJ1-2; 7 nucleotides line up with TRBD1. The CDR3 covers 13 residues. Trimming cost V 6 bases and J 6 bases; bases outside gene matches: 7. CDR1 is MNHEY, CDR2 SVGAGI, per germline. CDR3 DNA sequence: TGTGCCAGCAGAAGCACAGGGGAGGATGGCTACACCTTC. It is translated as CASRSTGEDGYTF.

The V gene is TRBV25-1, the J gene TRBJ1-1, with a weak D call TRBD1 (6 bases). Per germline, CDR1 MGHDK and CDR2 SYGVNS. The CDR3 has 13 residues. Trimming left V 4 bases short and J 7 bases short, with 13 bases between. The CDR3 loop reads CASSAQGAREAFF. CDR3 nucleotide sequence: TGTGCCAGCAGTGCACAGGGAGCACGTGAAGCTTTCTTT.